Following are 28 T cell receptor beta chains from one sample sequenced in a study of TIL therapy for anti-PD-1-resistant metastatic lung cancer. Described time point: pre-treatment sample, taken before nivolumab and TIL therapy. This was the immunoSEQ v3 assay. TCRdb keeps only in-frame clones here, not all; method: immunoSEQ multiplex PCR. The data contain nearly 60,000 clones, roughly 80% of them seen just once; the ten biggest clones take up about 1.8%. Here the sequenced sample was blood, taken at baseline. These receptors were obtained from a person aged 25 to 80 with non-small cell lung cancer.

The CDR3 DNA reads TGTGCCAGCAGCTTAGGGGTCGGGGGAGAGACCCAGTACTTC. Protein product: CASSLGVGGETQYF. This chain links TRBV7-8 with TRBJ2-5; D perhaps matches TRBD2 (6 bases). V dropped 1 base and J dropped 4 bases, with 10 bases sitting between them. The CDR3 contains 14 residues. Germline V gene sequence: CDR1 SGHVS, CDR2 FQNEAQ.

This chain uses TRBV9 with TRBJ2-7, with TRBD2 matching 8 bases. CDR1 SGDLS and CDR2 YYNGEE come from the germline V gene. This CDR3 is 14 amino acids long. J was trimmed by 3 bases and V by 4 bases; bases with no gene match: 6. CDR3 in DNA: TGTGCCAGCAGCTCCGGACTAGCCGACTACGAGCAGTACTTC. Residues: CASSSGLADYEQYF.

This chain joins TRBV7-3 and TRBJ1-1, with unresolved D. CDR1 and CDR2 (germline): SGHTA, FQGTGA. V lost 3 bases to trimming and J lost 5 bases, with 16 bases between them. The CDR3 is 15 residues long. The CDR3 nucleotides are TGTGCCAGCAGCTTTTCGGGCATAAAAAAAACTGAAGCTTTCTTT. This translates into CASSFSGIKKTEAFF. The whole variable domain, filled in from reference TRBV7-3 and TRBJ1-1, reads GAGVSQTPSNKVTEKGKYVELRCDPISGHTALYWYRQSLGQGPEFLIYFQGTGAADDSGLPNDRFFAVRPEGSVSTLKIQRTERGDSAVYLCASSFSGIKKTEAFFGQGTRLTVV.

The V gene is TRBV2, the J gene TRBJ1-1; TRBD1 is a possible D gene (6 bases). Germline V gene data show CDR1 as SNHLY and CDR2 as FYNNEI. The V gene lost 0 bases and the J gene lost 2 bases, with 13 bases spanning the gap. This CDR3 is built from 16 residues. Here the CDR3 DNA reads TGTGCCAGCAGTGAAGCGAGGGGGGAAATAAACACTGAAGCTTTCTTT. It yields the protein CASSEARGEINTEAFF.

The rearrangement joins TRBV6-1 to TRBJ1-5; D is undetermined. Trimming stripped 6 bases from V and 3 bases from J, with 15 bases between. Germline V lookup: CDR1 MNHNS, CDR2 SASEGT. CDR3 length equals 15 residues. The CDR3 nucleotides are TGTGCCAGCAGCCAACAGCCGCTCAACAATCAGCCCCAGCATTTT. Residues: CASSQQPLNNQPQHF.

V usage is TRBV11-3 and J usage is TRBJ2-5, with 9 bases aligning to TRBD2. The germline V gene encodes CDR1 SGHNT and CDR2 YENEEA. The CDR3 totals 14 residues. J lost 5 bases, V lost 0 bases, and 1 base had no gene match. The chain's CDR3 is CASSLDAGGETQYF. The CDR3 DNA is TGTGCCAGCAGCTTAGATGCGGGGGGGGAGACCCAGTACTTC. Drawing the rest from reference TRBV11-3 and TRBJ2-5, the complete variable domain is EAGVVQSPRYKIIEKKQPVAFWCNPISGHNTLYWYLQNLGQGPELLIRYENEEAVDDSQLPKDRFSAERLKGVDSTLKIQPAELGDSAVYLCASSLDAGGETQYFGPGTRLLVL.

J is TRBJ1-1 and V is TRBV14; perhaps TRBD1 as D (6 bases). V lost 7 bases to trimming and J lost 0 bases, with 9 bases between them. The length of the CDR3 is 13 residues. Per the germline V gene, CDR1 is SGHDN and CDR2 is FVKESK. In DNA form, the CDR3 reads TGTGCCAGCAAGGAGGGGGTGAACACTGAAGCTTTCTTT. Protein sequence: CASKEGVNTEAFF. Based on the CDR3 plus reference TRBV14 and TRBJ1-1, the full variable domain is EAGVTQFPSHSVIEKGQTVTLRCDPISGHDNLYWYRRVMGKEIKFLLHFVKESKQDESGMPNNRFLAERTGGTYSTLKVQPAELEDSGVYFCASKEGVNTEAFFGQGTRLTVV.

The V gene is TRBV28, the J gene TRBJ2-7; 7 bases agree with TRBD1. The CDR3 consists of 16 residues. The ends lost 8 bases at V and 2 bases at J; junction bases unmatched: 15. The germline V gene encodes CDR1 MDHEN and CDR2 SYDVKM. CDR3 amino acids: CASLAGGVLGTYEQYF. The CDR3 nucleotides are TGTGCCAGCCTTGCAGGGGGTGTCTTGGGCACCTACGAGCAGTACTTC. Drawing the rest from reference TRBV28 and TRBJ2-7, the complete variable domain is DVKVTQSSRYLVKRTGEKVFLECVQDMDHENMFWYRQDPGLGLRLIYFSYDVKMKEKGDIPEGYSVSREKKERFSLILESASTNQTSMYLCASLAGGVLGTYEQYFGPGTRLTVT.

This sequence joins TRBV5-4 and TRBJ1-2, with D perhaps TRBD1 (5 bases). CDR3 length: 15 residues. V was shortened by 0 bases and J by 4 bases, with 13 bases between the two germline ends. Germline CDR1 and CDR2: SGHNT and YYREEE (reference sequence). CDR3 amino acids: CASSLAGGILYGYTF. The CDR3 DNA is TGTGCCAGCAGCTTGGCGGGGGGGATCCTCTATGGCTACACCTTC. Variable domain in full (rest from reference TRBV5-4 and TRBJ1-2): ETGVTQSPTHLIKTRGQQVTLRCSSQSGHNTVSWYQQALGQGPQFIFQYYREEENGRGNFPPRFSGLQFPNYSSELNVNALELDDSALYLCASSLAGGILYGYTFGSGTRLTVV.

The chain joins TRBV10-1 to TRBJ1-2; D gene unclear. The length of the CDR3 is 13 residues. V dropped 4 bases and J dropped 2 bases, with 8 bases sitting between them. The V gene's germline CDR1 is WNHNN and CDR2 SYGVQD (reference sequence). As DNA, the CDR3 is TGCGCCAGCAGTGGCGCACTAAACTATGGCTACACCTTC. Encoded protein: CASSGALNYGYTF.

This rearrangement joins TRBV27 to TRBJ2-7, with 9 bases lining up with TRBD2. This CDR3 is built from 14 residues. Germline CDR1 and CDR2: MNHEY and SMNVEV (reference sequence). V dropped 2 bases and J dropped 6; count of bases not matched to a gene: 5. CDR3 residues: CASSLLAGTLEQYF. The DNA for the CDR3 is TGTGCCAGCAGTTTACTAGCGGGAACGCTCGAGCAGTACTTC.

Only one count was recorded for this clone. The chain uses TRBV6-1 and TRBJ1-3, with D possibly being TRBD1 (5 bases). Trimming cost V 0 bases and J 0 bases, with 15 bases left between them. Looked up from germline, CDR1 is MNHNS and CDR2 is SASEGT. This CDR3 comprises 18 residues. The CDR3 sequence is CASSEAVGTSISGNTIYF. The CDR3 coding sequence is TGTGCCAGCAGTGAAGCAGTCGGGACCTCCATCTCTGGAAACACCATATATTTT.

The chain recombines TRBV25-1 with TRBJ1-2, with 7 bases lining up with TRBD1. Germline assignment: CDR1 MGHDK and CDR2 SYGVNS. This CDR3 has 15 amino acids. V dropped 1 base and J dropped 4; count of bases not matched to a gene: 6. The CDR3 protein is CASSESGTAFYGYTF. CDR3 bases: TGTGCCAGCAGTGAATCGGGGACAGCCTTCTATGGCTACACCTTC.

The J gene is TRBJ1-5, the V gene TRBV7-2; D gene uncertain. The germline V and J ends were trimmed by 5 bases and 1 base, with 9 bases remaining between them. This CDR3 region has 14 residues. Germline lookup yields CDR1 SGHTA and CDR2 FQGNSA. CDR3 protein: CASSRTASNQPQHF. CDR3 coding DNA: TGTGCCAGCAGCCGTACAGCGAGCAATCAGCCCCAGCATTTT. The complete variable domain, with remaining parts taken from reference TRBV7-2 and TRBJ1-5, reads GAGVSQSPSNKVTEKGKDVELRCDPISGHTALYWYRQSLGQGLEFLIYFQGNSAPDKSGLPSDRFSAERTGGSVSTLTIQRTQQEDSAVYLCASSRTASNQPQHFGDGTRLSIL.

The chain has TRBV27 and TRBJ2-1; 9 bases are shared with TRBD2. Germline CDR1 and CDR2: MNHEY and SMNVEV (reference sequence). The CDR3 is 14 residues long. The trim removed 2 bases at V and 12 bases at J, leaving 8 bases unmatched. The CDR3 nucleotides are TGTGCCAGCAGTTTAAAGGCTAGCGGGGACGGGCAGTTCTTC. Translating it yields CASSLKASGDGQFF.

The chain couples TRBV20-1 to TRBJ2-3, with unresolved D. CDR1 is DFQATT, CDR2 SNEGSKA, per germline (reference sequence). Between the trimmed V and J ends, which lost 6 bases and 10 bases, there was a span of 14 bases. The CDR3 is 11 residues long. CDR3 DNA sequence: TGCAGTGCCGAGCGACGGGCGGCGCAGTATTTT. Its protein is CSAERRAAQYF.

This rearrangement joins TRBV6-6 to TRBJ2-2; D remains unclear. Trimming stripped 2 bases from V and 1 base from J, with 8 bases between. The CDR3 covers 15 residues. Germline CDR1 MNHNY, CDR2 SVGAGI (reference sequence). The DNA of the CDR3 is TGTGCCAGCAGTTACCAGGCTGAGAACACCGGGGAGCTGTTTTTT. Protein sequence: CASSYQAENTGELFF.

The chain uses TRBV5-1 and TRBJ1-4, with a tentative D call TRBD1 (5 bases). The CDR3 length is 14 residues. V was shortened by 4 bases and J by 7 bases, with 14 bases between the two germline ends. Germline assignment: CDR1 SGHRS and CDR2 YFSETQ. The CDR3 reads CASSPGQGGEKLFF. CDR3 DNA: TGCGCCAGCAGCCCCGGACAAGGAGGTGAAAAACTGTTTTTT.

V and J are TRBV4-2 and TRBJ2-1; D not certain. Trimming removed 0 bases from V and 7 bases from J, with 7 bases in between. CDR1 is LGHNA, CDR2 YNFKEQ, per germline. This CDR3 comprises 13 residues. The CDR3 DNA sequence: TGTGCCAGCAGCCAAGATAAGGGAAATGAGCAGTTCTTC. Its protein product is CASSQDKGNEQFF.

This clone was observed a few times. This chain uses TRBV5-4 with TRBJ2-7, with D hard to call. The CDR3 is 13 amino acids. Trimming took 3 bases from V and 2 from J, leaving 9 bases between them. Germline CDR1 reads SGHNT; CDR2 reads YYREEE (reference sequence). CDR3 amino acids: CASSSQETYEQYF. The CDR3 coding sequence is TGTGCCAGCAGCTCCCAGGAGACCTACGAGCAGTACTTC. Variable domain in full (rest from reference TRBV5-4 and TRBJ2-7): ETGVTQSPTHLIKTRGQQVTLRCSSQSGHNTVSWYQQALGQGPQFIFQYYREEENGRGNFPPRFSGLQFPNYSSELNVNALELDDSALYLCASSSQETYEQYFGPGTRLTVT.

This clone appeared a single time. At one boundary the junction diverges from the germline segment, which might be a read error. V and J are TRBV29-1 and TRBJ1-4; D gene ambiguous. Germline V gives CDR1 SQVTM, CDR2 ANQGSEA. The CDR3 has 12 amino acids. DNA of the CDR3: TGCAGTGTAATAGAGCCTAATGAAGAACTGTTTTTT. Encoded protein: CSVIEPNEELFF.

The rearrangement links TRBV7-6 to TRBJ2-1; D may match TRBD1 or TRBD2 (6 bases each). Looked up from germline, CDR1 is SGHVS and CDR2 is FNYEAQ. Trimming removed 5 bases from V and 1 base from J, with 15 bases in between. This CDR3 has 16 residues. CDR3 region: CASSPGAGWSYNEQFF. The CDR3 DNA sequence: TGTGCCAGCAGCCCGGGGGCAGGGTGGTCCTACAATGAGCAGTTCTTC. The whole variable domain, filled in from reference TRBV7-6 and TRBJ2-1, reads GAGVSQSPRYKVTKRGQDVALRCDPISGHVSLYWYRQALGQGPEFLTYFNYEAQQDKSGLPNDRFSAERPEGSISTLTIQRTEQRDSAMYRCASSPGAGWSYNEQFFGPGTRLTVL.

This clone was counted a few times. This CDR3 is CASSTRANSGNTIYF. The CDR3 DNA reads TGTGCCAGTAGCACAAGGGCTAATTCTGGAAACACCATATATTTT. The chain combines TRBV19 with TRBJ1-3; the D is unclear. Germline V gene lookup returns CDR1 LNHDA and CDR2 SQIVND (reference sequence). The CDR3 is 15 residues long. The germline V and J ends were trimmed by 6 bases and 1 base, with 13 bases remaining between them.

V gene TRBV28 combines with J gene TRBJ1-6; D gene unclear. From germline, CDR1 is MDHEN and CDR2 SYDVKM. The CDR3 extends over 14 amino acids. The V gene lost 5 bases and the J gene lost 9 bases, with 14 bases spanning the gap. The CDR3 here is CASSTNREASPLHF. The CDR3, as DNA: TGTGCCAGCAGTACGAACCGGGAAGCTTCACCCCTCCACTTT.

This rearrangement joins TRBV9 to TRBJ2-2, with 8 bases identical to TRBD1. Germline CDR1 and CDR2: SGDLS and YYNGEE. The CDR3 runs 16 residues. V lost 1 base and J lost 5; bases outside the gene matches: 7. The CDR3 sequence: CASSVRPGGATGELFF. The DNA of the CDR3 is TGTGCCAGCAGCGTACGGCCAGGGGGCGCAACCGGGGAGCTGTTTTTT. The complete variable domain, with remaining parts taken from reference TRBV9 and TRBJ2-2, reads DSGVTQTPKHLITATGQRVTLRCSPRSGDLSVYWYQQSLDQGLQFLIQYYNGEERAKGNILERFSAQQFPDLHSELNLSSLELGDSALYFCASSVRPGGATGELFFGEGSRLTVL.

The V and J genes are TRBV2 and TRBJ2-3, with D possibly being TRBD2 (6 bases). V lost 6 bases, J lost 4 bases, and 11 bases lay in between. Germline V CDR1 and CDR2: SNHLY, FYNNEI. CDR3 length equals 13 residues. CDR3: CASSGGGADTQYF. The CDR3 bases are TGTGCCAGCAGCGGGGGTGGGGCAGATACGCAGTATTTT. The full variable domain, with the rest looked up from reference TRBV2 and TRBJ2-3, is EPEVTQTPSHQVTQMGQEVILRCVPISNHLYFYWYRQILGQKVEFLVSFYNNEISEKSEIFDDQFSVERPDGSNFTLKIRSTKLEDSAMYFCASSGGGADTQYFGPGTRLTVL.

V and J are TRBV5-8 and TRBJ2-2; D not certain. The V end was cut by 0 bases, the J end by 1 base, with 10 bases between. This CDR3 comprises 16 residues. Germline loops: CDR1 SGHTS, CDR2 YDEGEE. CDR3 residues: CASSLEVARNTGELFF. Here the CDR3 DNA reads TGTGCCAGCAGCTTGGAGGTAGCCCGGAACACCGGGGAGCTGTTTTTT. The complete variable domain, with remaining parts taken from reference TRBV5-8 and TRBJ2-2, reads EAGVTQSPTHLIKTRGQQATLRCSPISGHTSVYWYQQALGLGLQFLLWYDEGEERNRGNFPPRFSGRQFPNYSSELNVNALELEDSALYLCASSLEVARNTGELFFGEGSRLTVL.

Ten or more counts support this clone. V and J are TRBV11-2 and TRBJ1-2, with D unresolved. Trimming cost V 1 base and J 8 bases, with 5 bases left between them. Germline assignment: CDR1 SGHAT and CDR2 FQNNGV. The CDR3 has 11 amino acids. The CDR3 nucleotides are TGTGCCAGCAGCTTAGGACGGGGCTACACCTTC. Residues: CASSLGRGYTF.